The rows below give T cell receptor beta chains drawn from one sample of a study of early T cells in non-severe SARS-CoV-2 infection. TCRdb reprocessed the 5' RACE reads with MiXCR, giving one entry per CDR3 protein. Counted here are fewer than 120,000 distinct CDR3 sequences, around 13% occurring once; the ten biggest clones make up 3.8%. This specimen was whole blood, taken at baseline. Every receptor here comes from an adult who was a healthcare worker with PCR-confirmed SARS-CoV-2 infection or an uninfected control (not recorded which). CDR3s include the opening cysteine and the closing phenylalanine or tryptophan. The D gene is left open where the match is weak. Size is stated for part of the rows, as once, few or many counts, or as a class when the clone is expanded.

>TRBV5-1|NA|few|TRBJ1-2
CASSADRDTYYGYTF
TGCGCCAGCAGCGCCGACCGGGACACTTACTATGGCTACACCTTC
>TRBV5-1|TRBD1|NA|TRBJ1-1
CASSSGQGIMNTEAFF
TGCGCCAGCAGCTCGGGACAGGGCATCATGAACACTGAAGCCTTCTTT
>TRBV28|TRBD2|many|TRBJ2-3
CASSHLAGEGTDTQYF
TGTGCCAGCAGCCACCTAGCGGGAGAAGGAACAGATACGCAGTATTTT
>TRBV11-3|NA|NA|TRBJ2-1
CASSLRTYNEQFF
TGTGCCAGCAGCTTACGGACTTACAATGAGCAGTTCTTC
>TRBV7-6|NA|NA|TRBJ1-1
CASSLWGAAEAFF
TGTGCCAGCAGCTTATGGGGGGCCGCTGAAGCTTTCTTT
>TRBV7-9|NA|many|TRBJ2-1
CASSTGNSYNEQFF
TGTGCCAGCAGCACGGGAAACTCCTACAATGAGCAGTTCTTC
>TRBV3-1|NA|NA|TRBJ2-7
CASSHGTGPQQYF
TGTGCCAGCAGCCACGGAACAGGTCCGCAGCAGTACTTC
>TRBV30|NA|few|TRBJ2-3
CAWSPRLRGTDTQYF
TGTGCCTGGAGCCCCAGGCTTAGGGGCACAGATACGCAGTATTTT
>TRBV4-2|NA|NA|TRBJ1-3
CASSQDQHGNTIYF
TGTGCCAGCAGCCAAGACCAGCACGGAAACACCATATATTTT
>TRBV9|TRBD1|NA|TRBJ2-3
CASSGRTGGTDTQYF
TGTGCCAGCAGCGGGAGGACAGGGGGCACAGATACGCAGTATTTT
>TRBV2|NA|many|TRBJ2-1
CATQDLSYNEQFF
TGTGCCACACAGGACCTCTCCTACAATGAGCAGTTCTTC
>TRBV5-1|TRBD1|many|TRBJ1-1
CASSLIQGAAEAFF
TGCGCCAGCAGCCTGATTCAGGGGGCGGCTGAAGCTTTCTTT
>TRBV28|NA|few|TRBJ1-6
CASGRQTSPLHF
TGTGCCAGCGGCCGACAGACCTCACCCCTCCACTTT
>TRBV7-2|NA|NA|TRBJ2-7
CASSKAVYEQYF
TGTGCCAGCAGCAAGGCGGTCTACGAGCAGTACTTC
>TRBV12-3/TRBV12-4|NA|many|TRBJ1-5
CASSLGQASNQPQHF
TGTGCCAGCAGTTTAGGACAGGCTAGCAATCAGCCCCAGCATTTT
>TRBV12-3/TRBV12-4|NA|few|TRBJ2-3
CASRAIDRSTDTQYF
TGTGCCAGCAGGGCTATAGACCGAAGCACAGATACGCAGTATTTT
>TRBV4-1|NA|NA|TRBJ1-5
CASSRDPNQPQHF
TGCGCCAGCAGCCGGGACCCAAATCAGCCCCAGCATTTT
>TRBV12-3/TRBV12-4|NA|few|TRBJ1-2
CASSQTVGYGYTF
TGTGCCAGCAGCCAAACAGTGGGCTATGGCTACACCTTC
>TRBV3-1|TRBD2|once|TRBJ2-7
CASSQDFRLAGFYEQYF
TGTGCCAGCAGCCAAGATTTCCGACTAGCGGGGTTCTACGAGCAGTACTTC
>TRBV5-1|NA|NA|TRBJ2-3
CASSWRAGANTDTQYF
TGCGCCAGCAGCTGGCGGGCGGGGGCCAACACAGATACGCAGTATTTT
>TRBV7-9|TRBD1|NA|TRBJ2-2
CASSRSGQGVRTGELFF
TGTGCCAGCAGCCGAAGTGGACAGGGGGTACGGACCGGGGAGCTGTTTTTT
>TRBV4-1|NA|NA|TRBJ2-1
CASSQGVKGSYNEQFF
TGCGCCAGCAGCCAGGGGGTGAAGGGCTCCTACAATGAGCAGTTCTTC
>TRBV20-1|NA|NA|TRBJ2-7
CSARNGGEQYF
TGCAGTGCTAGGAATGGCGGAGAGCAGTACTTC
>TRBV18|NA|few|TRBJ2-5
CASGQETQYF
TGTGCCAGCGGACAAGAGACCCAGTACTTC
>TRBV12-5|NA|few|TRBJ1-1
CASGPPGEAFF
TGTGCTAGTGGTCCCCCGGGTGAAGCTTTCTTT
>TRBV2|TRBD1|few|TRBJ1-2
CASSTGQVFYGYTF
TGTGCCAGCAGTACTGGACAGGTCTTCTATGGCTACACCTTC
>TRBV3-1|NA|many|TRBJ2-7
CASSPHGFSYEQYF
TGTGCCAGCAGCCCACACGGGTTCTCCTACGAGCAGTACTTC
>TRBV28|NA|NA|TRBJ1-2
CASSLSNRVIGYTF
TGTGCCAGCAGTTTATCGAACAGGGTAATTGGCTACACCTTC
>TRBV29-1|NA|NA|TRBJ2-4
CSVGESRKNIQYF
TGCAGCGTTGGAGAGAGTCGCAAAAACATTCAGTACTTC
>TRBV9|NA|NA|TRBJ2-7
CASSVGDGSYEQYF
TGTGCCAGCAGCGTAGGCGACGGTTCCTACGAGCAGTACTTC
>TRBV27|NA|NA|TRBJ1-2
CASSPYPGTDYGYTF
TGTGCCAGCAGTCCTTACCCCGGGACGGACTATGGCTACACCTTC
>TRBV6-5|NA|NA|TRBJ2-7
CASKPPGLYEQYF
TGTGCCAGCAAACCCCCGGGGCTGTACGAGCAGTACTTC
>TRBV28|TRBD1|few|TRBJ1-2
CASLGGGQGVSYGYTF
TGTGCCAGCCTGGGAGGGGGACAGGGGGTGTCGTATGGCTACACCTTC
>TRBV20-1|TRBD2|NA|TRBJ2-3
CSARDFASGGATDTQYF
TGCAGTGCTAGAGATTTCGCTAGCGGGGGAGCCACAGATACGCAGTATTTT
>TRBV18|TRBD1|NA|TRBJ2-1
CASSPPRGPTYNEQFF
TGTGCCAGCTCACCACCGAGGGGGCCGACCTACAATGAGCAGTTCTTC
>TRBV2|TRBD1|many|TRBJ2-1
CASSPGTGGRF
TGTGCCAGCAGTCCTGGGACAGGGGGCCGCTTC
>TRBV5-6|NA|many|TRBJ2-7
CASSLGGPYYEQYF
TGTGCCAGCAGCTTGGGGGGACCCTACTACGAGCAGTACTTC
>TRBV6-2/TRBV6-3|TRBD1|NA|TRBJ1-1
CASRTQGLLGTEAFF
TGTGCCAGCAGAACACAGGGGCTTCTTGGCACTGAAGCTTTCTTT
>TRBV2|NA|NA|TRBJ2-7
CASRRDGPYEQYF
TGTGCCAGCAGGAGGGACGGACCCTACGAGCAGTACTTC
>TRBV7-4|TRBD1|many|TRBJ2-2
CASSSHRGQPTRGELFF
TGTGCCAGCAGCTCGCACAGGGGCCAACCCACCCGTGGGGAGCTGTTTTTT
>TRBV12-3/TRBV12-4|NA|NA|TRBJ1-4
CASSPPEGSEKLFF
TGTGCCAGCAGTCCACCGGAGGGATCTGAAAAACTGTTTTTT
>TRBV2|NA|NA|TRBJ1-6
CASSGGNSPLHF
TGTGCCAGCAGTGGGGGCAATTCACCCCTCCACTTT
>TRBV7-2|NA|NA|TRBJ1-2
CASSRPGSNYGYTF
TGTGCCAGCAGCCGGCCGGGGTCCAACTATGGCTACACCTTC
>TRBV30|NA|NA|TRBJ2-1
CAWNPREIGMPQFF
TGTGCCTGGAACCCCAGGGAGATCGGTATGCCGCAGTTCTTC
>TRBV5-1|NA|NA|TRBJ1-2
CASSVGTEGLVGYTF
TGCGCCAGCAGCGTGGGCACGGAGGGACTTGTTGGCTACACCTTC
>TRBV5-4|TRBD2|NA|TRBJ2-1
CASSNPVLLAGVGEQFF
TGTGCCAGCAGCAACCCGGTTTTACTAGCGGGAGTTGGTGAGCAGTTCTTC
>TRBV9|NA|NA|TRBJ2-7
CASSVGLGRYEQYF
TGTGCCAGCAGCGTAGGTTTGGGCCGGTACGAGCAGTACTTC
>TRBV5-1|NA|many|TRBJ1-1
CASSLQENTEAFF
TGCGCCAGCAGTCTACAGGAGAACACTGAAGCTTTCTTT
>TRBV28|NA|NA|TRBJ2-2
CASKGFNGELFF
TGTGCCAGCAAGGGATTCAATGGGGAGCTGTTTTTT
>TRBV29-1|TRBD2|NA|TRBJ2-3
CSVRGLAGSADTQYF
TGCAGCGTACGGGGACTAGCGGGATCGGCAGATACGCAGTATTTT
>TRBV20-1|TRBD2|NA|TRBJ2-1
CSARTAPSLAASYNEQFF
TGCAGTGCTAGAACTGCTCCGTCACTAGCGGCCTCCTACAATGAGCAGTTCTTC
>TRBV6-5|NA|NA|TRBJ2-7
CASSYRAAYEQYF
TGTGCCAGCAGTTATAGGGCAGCCTACGAGCAGTACTTC
>TRBV2|TRBD2|few|TRBJ2-5
CASSGGTSGPQETQYF
TGTGCCAGCAGTGGGGGGACTAGCGGACCCCAAGAGACCCAGTACTTC
>TRBV9|NA|few|TRBJ1-4
CASTGTSTNEKLFF
TGTGCCAGCACCGGGACATCAACTAATGAAAAACTGTTTTTT
>TRBV7-2|NA|many|TRBJ1-4
CASSLAALKLGTANEKLFF
TGTGCCAGCAGCTTAGCGGCGTTAAAGTTAGGGACGGCGAATGAAAAACTGTTTTTT